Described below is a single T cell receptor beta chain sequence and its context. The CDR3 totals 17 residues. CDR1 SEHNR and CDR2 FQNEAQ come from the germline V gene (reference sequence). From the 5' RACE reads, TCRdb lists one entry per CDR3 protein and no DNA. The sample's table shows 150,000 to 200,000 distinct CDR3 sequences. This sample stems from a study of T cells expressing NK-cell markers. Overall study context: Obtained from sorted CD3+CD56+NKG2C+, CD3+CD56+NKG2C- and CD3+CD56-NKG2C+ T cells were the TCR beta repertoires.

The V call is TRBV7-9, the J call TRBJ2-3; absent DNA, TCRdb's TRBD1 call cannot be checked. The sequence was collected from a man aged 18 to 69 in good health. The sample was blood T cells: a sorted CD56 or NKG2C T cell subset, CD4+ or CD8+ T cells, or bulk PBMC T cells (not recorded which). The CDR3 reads CASSLPKGRQGADTQYF.